This TCR beta chain derives from a study of blood T cell repertoires in COVID-19. As for the study in general: Material from acute and convalescent COVID-19 was sourced from the United States, Italy and Spain. T cells, B-cell-depleted T cells, or PBMCs provided the cDNA or gDNA that served as material.

With 0 bases removed from V and 5 bases from J, the gap between germline ends came to 7 bases. CDR3 length equals 13 residues. Germline V gene lookup returns CDR1 LNHNV and CDR2 YYDKDF (reference sequence). Authors' processing steps: By means of reference gene primer amplification, nucleated cell counts were estimated. TCRdb's copy holds only in-frame clones and misses some; the assay was immunoSEQ multiplex PCR. D and trimming were read from the DNA, whereas the V and J calls and clone size are those reported in that table. The sample carries about 88,000 clones, about 71% recorded once. This clone was seen a handful of times.

This sequence was found in a woman aged 55-75 years in a cohort sampled during active or convalescent COVID-19. Sequenced sample: peripheral blood. The chain is built from TRBV15 and TRBJ1-2; D gene ambiguous. CDR3 bases: TGTGCCACCAGCAGAGAGTATCTTTATGGCTACACCTTC. This sequence encodes CATSREYLYGYTF.